This entry lists 31 T cell receptor beta chains sequenced from one sample in a study of blood T cell repertoires in COVID-19 (TCRdb year 2020). The library relied on the immunoSEQ multiplex PCR assay. The table comes from immuneACCESS by way of TCRdb, which keeps in-frame sequences with V and J called. Part of the clones is missing from these tables; in studies checked, under half for an unresolved V gene and the rest for unknown reasons. The sample records 190,000 or so clones, 70% to 90% of which are singletons. The ten largest clones take up about 10% of the sample. The sample was PBMCs or T cells enriched from blood (not recorded which). Receptors originate from a man aged 40-55 years who had recovered from COVID-19.

This chain uses TRBV27 with TRBJ2-3, with 8 bases identical to TRBD1. V shed 6 bases and J 5 bases; nucleotides not matched to a gene: 7. CDR3 length equals 14 residues. Per germline, CDR1 MNHEY and CDR2 SMNVEV (reference sequence). CDR3 bases: TGTGCCAGCAGATCACAGGGGGGAAGAGATACGCAGTATTTT. As protein: CASRSQGGRDTQYF.

This clone has more than one count but fewer than ten. This sequence joins TRBV15 and TRBJ1-5, with D possibly being TRBD1 (5 bases). The V gene lost 1 base and the J gene lost 7 bases, with 14 bases spanning the gap. The germline CDR1 and CDR2 sequences are LNHNV and YYDKDF (reference sequence). This CDR3 region has 15 residues. As DNA, the CDR3 is TGTGCCACCAGCAGAGGGGCAGGGCGAGACCAGCCCCAGCATTTT. It specifies CATSRGAGRDQPQHF. The full variable domain, completed using reference TRBV15 and TRBJ1-5, is DAMVIQNPRYQVTQFGKPVTLSCSQTLNHNVMYWYQQKSSQAPKLLFHYYDKDFNNEADTPDNFQSRRPNTSFCFLDIRSPGLGDTAMYLCATSRGAGRDQPQHFGDGTRLSIL.

This clone was seen once. The genes are TRBV9 and TRBJ1-4, with TRBD1 as a possible D gene (5 bases). This CDR3 region has 13 residues. CDR1 and CDR2 (germline): SGDLS, YYNGEE. V dropped 4 bases and J dropped 8 bases, with 12 bases sitting between them. The CDR3 DNA sequence: TGTGCCAGCAGCCCCATTCCAGGGGAAAAACTGTTTTTT. Amino acid sequence: CASSPIPGEKLFF.

The chain links TRBV6-5 to TRBJ2-3, with D possibly being TRBD2 (6 bases). V lost 7 bases to trimming and J lost 6 bases, with 11 bases between them. The germline gives CDR1 MNHEY, CDR2 SVGAGI. The CDR3 spans 12 residues. DNA of the CDR3: TGTGCCAGCACCAAACGGGGGGATACGCAGTATTTT. This encodes CASTKRGDTQYF.

The genes are TRBV3-1 (or the pseudogene TRBV3-2) and TRBJ2-3, with D perhaps TRBD2 (6 bases). V was clipped by 4 bases and J by 0 bases, with 17 bases between them. CDR1 and CDR2 from the germline V gene are LGHDT and YNNKEL (reference sequence). The CDR3 is 17 amino acids. CDR3 in amino acids: CASSPTFGRGSTDTQYF. The CDR3 DNA follows: TGTGCCAGCAGCCCCACTTTCGGTCGGGGGAGCACAGATACGCAGTATTTT.

This clone has just one count. The V call is TRBV4-2, the J call TRBJ2-3, with D tentatively TRBD2 (6 bases). The CDR3 length is 16 residues. V lost 4 bases to trimming and J lost 5 bases, with 19 bases between them. Germline-derived CDR1 and CDR2 are LGHNA and YNFKEQ. This CDR3 is CASSPPLLAVGDTQYF. The DNA of the CDR3 is TGTGCCAGCAGCCCCCCCCTACTAGCTGTCGGAGATACGCAGTATTTT.

The chain carries TRBV27 and TRBJ2-2; 8 nucleotides align to TRBD2. Germline V gene lookup returns CDR1 MNHEY and CDR2 SMNVEV (reference sequence). This CDR3 is built from 20 residues. V shed 2 bases and J 1 base; nucleotides not matched to a gene: 15. The CDR3 region is CASSLMKRVAGGKNTGELFF. The CDR3 bases are TGTGCCAGCAGTTTAATGAAGCGAGTGGCGGGAGGTAAGAACACCGGGGAGCTGTTTTTT.

This chain links TRBV18 with TRBJ1-6; D not resolved. From germline, CDR1 is KGHSH and CDR2 LQKENI. The germline V and J ends were trimmed by 2 bases and 10 bases, with 15 bases remaining between them. The CDR3 spans 15 residues. In DNA form, the CDR3 reads TGTGCCAGCTCACCAGACGGAGGGTTCCGATCACCCCTCCACTTT. Protein product: CASSPDGGFRSPLHF.

The rearrangement links TRBV28 to TRBJ1-1, with 8 bases aligning to TRBD1. This CDR3 is built from 13 residues. From germline, CDR1 is MDHEN and CDR2 SYDVKM. V was pared by 6 bases and J by 4 bases, with 4 bases of the junction left unmatched. The CDR3, as DNA: TGTGCCAGCAGACAGACAGGGGTCACTGAAGCTTTCTTT. It codes for CASRQTGVTEAFF. Combining the CDR3 with reference TRBV28 and TRBJ1-1 gives the whole variable domain DVKVTQSSRYLVKRTGEKVFLECVQDMDHENMFWYRQDPGLGLRLIYFSYDVKMKEKGDIPEGYSVSREKKERFSLILESASTNQTSMYLCASRQTGVTEAFFGQGTRLTVV.

This chain joins TRBV12-5 and TRBJ2-3, with TRBD2 matching over 9 bases. The V gene's germline CDR1 is LGHNT and CDR2 FRNRAP. This CDR3 contains 22 residues. V shed 0 bases and J 8 bases; nucleotides not matched to a gene: 27. The CDR3 loop reads CASGLVPGYSGRWNSLGSTQYF. CDR3 nucleotides: TGTGCTAGTGGTTTGGTCCCCGGGTATAGCGGGAGATGGAACTCCCTGGGTAGTACGCAGTATTTT. The full variable domain, in which reference TRBV12-5 and TRBJ2-3 provide the parts outside the CDR3, is DARVTQTPRHKVTEMGQEVTMRCQPILGHNTVFWYRQTMMQGLELLAYFRNRAPLDDSGMPKDRFSAEMPDATLATLKIQPSEPRDSAVYFCASGLVPGYSGRWNSLGSTQYFGPGTRLTVL.

The V call is TRBV24-1, the J call TRBJ1-6; the D is unclear. Between the trimmed V and J ends, which lost 4 bases and 7 bases, there was a span of 7 bases. The V gene's germline CDR1 is KGHDR and CDR2 SFDVKD. This CDR3 region has 13 residues. The CDR3 reads CATSEGSNSPLHF. DNA of the CDR3: TGTGCCACCAGTGAGGGCAGCAATTCACCCCTCCACTTT.

This rearrangement joins TRBV18 to TRBJ2-7; D might be TRBD2 (6 bases). The germline V gene has CDR1 KGHSH and CDR2 LQKENI. The CDR3 loop spans 12 amino acids. Trimming removed 6 bases from V and 6 bases from J, with 12 bases in between. This chain's CDR3 is CASSLGGAEQYF. The CDR3, as DNA: TGTGCCAGCTCCCTTGGAGGGGCCGAGCAGTACTTC.

The chain joins TRBV6-5 to TRBJ1-2; tentatively, D is TRBD1 (6 bases). Germline CDR1 is MNHEY and CDR2 is SVGAGI. V gave up 0 bases and J gave up 6 bases, with 14 bases separating them. The CDR3 sequence is 15 residues long. CDR3 sequence (DNA): TGTGCCAGCAGTTACTCGAAAGGGGGGGGTAATGGCTACACCTTC. Protein product: CASSYSKGGGNGYTF.

This clone was seen just once. The chain combines TRBV19 with TRBJ1-6, with 7 bases aligning to TRBD1. The CDR3 is 16 amino acids. Per the germline V gene, CDR1 is LNHDA and CDR2 is SQIVND (reference sequence). J gave up 2 bases and V 2 bases, and 3 bases lay outside the gene matches. For the CDR3, the DNA is TGTGCCAGTAGTATAATGGGACAGACCTATAATTCACCCCTCCACTTT. As protein: CASSIMGQTYNSPLHF.

Only a few counts were recorded for this clone. V and J are TRBV10-2 and TRBJ2-6; 7 bases match TRBD2. The CDR3 spans 14 residues. From germline, CDR1 is WSHSY and CDR2 SAAADI. The V segment lost 8 bases and the J segment 2 bases; nucleotides outside the gene matches: 3. The CDR3 region has the DNA TGCGCCAGCCGTCGGGGGGCTGGGGCCAACGTCCTGACTTTC. This translates into CASRRGAGANVLTF.

The V and J genes are TRBV7-9 and TRBJ2-1, with 8 bases fitting TRBD1. Germline values: CDR1 SEHNR, CDR2 FQNEAQ (reference sequence). V trimming: 1 base; J trimming: 8 bases; junction bases outside the gene matches: 7. The CDR3 contains 15 residues. In DNA, the CDR3 is TGTGCCAGCAGCTTAGTGACAGGGGACAGACATGAGCAGTTCTTC. It codes for CASSLVTGDRHEQFF.

The gene calls are TRBV11-2 and TRBJ2-5; D call uncertain. The CDR3 is 15 residues long. Germline CDR1 is SGHAT and CDR2 is FQNNGV. Trimming took off 3 bases at V and 5 bases at J, with 16 bases between the two ends. CDR3 protein: CASSLRLSEFETQYF. CDR3 nucleotides: TGTGCCAGCAGCTTGCGACTCTCGGAGTTTGAGACCCAGTACTTC.

The chain combines TRBV10-3 with TRBJ1-5; D not certain. CDR1 and CDR2 (germline): ENHRY, SYGVKD. This CDR3 has 14 residues. Trimming took 3 bases from V and 3 from J, leaving 9 bases between them. DNA for the CDR3: TGTGCCATCAGTGAACCGGGTTACAATCAGCCCCAGCATTTT. Encoded protein: CAISEPGYNQPQHF.

The chain uses TRBV7-9 and TRBJ1-3, with D perhaps TRBD1 (6 bases). The CDR3 is made up of 15 amino acids. CDR1 is SEHNR, CDR2 FQNEAQ, per germline (reference sequence). V lost 1 base and J lost 4, with 11 bases in between. CDR3 DNA: TGTGCCAGCAGCTTAGGAACGGGACAAGGAAACACCATATATTTT. Its translation: CASSLGTGQGNTIYF. The full variable domain, completed using reference TRBV7-9 and TRBJ1-3, is DTGVSQNPRHKITKRGQNVTFRCDPISEHNRLYWYRQTLGQGPEFLTYFQNEAQLEKSRLLSDRFSAERPKGSFSTLEIQRTEQGDSAMYLCASSLGTGQGNTIYFGEGSWLTVV.

The V gene is TRBV5-8, the J gene TRBJ2-7; 9 positions agree with TRBD1. V shed 3 bases, J shed 5 bases, and the junction held 6 bases outside the gene matches. Germline V gives CDR1 SGHTS, CDR2 YDEGEE. The CDR3 length is 14 residues. CDR3 bases: TGTGCCAGCAGCTCCGAGACAGGGGGAAACGAGCAGTACTTC. Translation gives CASSSETGGNEQYF.

The rearrangement uses TRBV7-2 and TRBJ2-1; no definite D call. The germline V gene encodes CDR1 SGHTA and CDR2 FQGNSA. This CDR3 has 16 amino acids. V lost 1 base to trimming and J lost 0 bases, with 10 bases between them. CDR3 protein: CASSLGAHSSYNEQFF. As DNA, the CDR3 is TGTGCCAGCAGCTTAGGGGCGCACAGCTCCTACAATGAGCAGTTCTTC.

The V call is TRBV18, the J call TRBJ1-3; perhaps TRBD1 as D (5 bases). CDR3 size: 17 residues. CDR1 and CDR2 from the germline V gene are KGHSH and LQKENI. V was clipped by 2 bases and J by 0 bases, with 14 bases between them. This CDR3 is CASSPKQRQHSGNTIYF. CDR3 nucleotides: TGTGCCAGCTCACCAAAACAAAGACAGCACTCTGGAAACACCATATATTTT.

The CDR3 region has the DNA TGTGCCACCGACGAGGGACTAGCGGGAGGGCCGCGTGAGCAGTACTTC. Its translation: CATDEGLAGGPREQYF. J is TRBJ2-7 and V is TRBV19; 16 bases line up with TRBD2. V gave up 10 bases and J gave up 7 bases; unmatched junction bases: 13. CDR3 length: 16 amino acids. Germline V gene lookup returns CDR1 LNHDA and CDR2 SQIVND (reference sequence).

V is TRBV27 and J is TRBJ2-3; maybe TRBD1 (5 bases). This CDR3 is built from 14 residues. V shed 2 bases and J shed 2 bases, with 8 bases lying between them. Germline V gives CDR1 MNHEY, CDR2 SMNVEV (reference sequence). The CDR3 nucleotides are TGTGCCAGCAGTTTAATAGGGGCCACAGATACGCAGTATTTT. As protein: CASSLIGATDTQYF.

This clone was counted a few times. The chain carries TRBV6-2 or TRBV6-3 and TRBJ2-1; 7 nucleotides align to TRBD2. The J segment lost 10 bases and the V segment lost 5 bases, leaving 23 bases of the junction unmatched. In germline, CDR1 is MNHEY, CDR2 SVGEGT. The CDR3 covers 18 residues. The CDR3 loop is CASSASASVAGASREQFF. The CDR3 region has the DNA TGTGCCAGCAGTGCCTCCGCCTCCGTGGCGGGAGCTTCGCGGGAGCAGTTCTTC.

This clone was detected a few times. The gene calls are TRBV6-5 and TRBJ1-4; 9 bases line up with TRBD1. V gave up 5 bases and J gave up 8 bases; unmatched junction bases: 9. The germline CDR1 and CDR2 sequences are MNHEY and SVGAGI. CDR3 length: 15 amino acids. The CDR3 is CASSRTTGGTEKLFF. CDR3 coding DNA: TGTGCCAGCAGTCGAACGACAGGGGGAACAGAAAAACTGTTTTTT.

This chain links TRBV29-1 with TRBJ2-1, with D perhaps matching TRBD2 (6 bases). Germline CDR1 is SQVTM and CDR2 is ANQGSEA. V lost 5 bases, J lost 0 bases, and 11 bases lay in between. This CDR3 region has 14 residues. CDR3 sequence reads: CSVPQTSSYNEQFF. The CDR3 DNA follows: TGCAGCGTTCCCCAGACTAGCTCCTACAATGAGCAGTTCTTC.

V is TRBV3-1 (or the pseudogene TRBV3-2) and J is TRBJ2-7; D call uncertain. The CDR3 sequence is 15 residues long. Trimming stripped 0 bases from V and 3 bases from J, with 12 bases between. Germline values: CDR1 LGHDT, CDR2 YNNKEL (reference sequence). CDR3 residues: CASSQEFRTSYEQYF. CDR3 in DNA: TGTGCCAGCAGCCAAGAATTTAGAACGAGCTACGAGCAGTACTTC.

The rearrangement uses TRBV19 and TRBJ1-5; TRBD1 matches at 7 bases. J lost 1 base, V lost 8 bases, and 5 bases had no gene match. CDR1 and CDR2 from the germline V gene are LNHDA and SQIVND (reference sequence). The CDR3 spans 14 residues. The CDR3 DNA sequence: TGTGCCAGTTACGACAGGGTGAGCAATCAGCCCCAGCATTTT. Translated, it gives CASYDRVSNQPQHF.

The V gene is TRBV2, the J gene TRBJ2-7, with 9 bases that match TRBD2. The V gene end was trimmed by 3 bases and the J gene end by 4 bases; junction bases not matched to a gene: 4. This CDR3 comprises 14 residues. In germline, CDR1 is SNHLY, CDR2 FYNNEI. The DNA of the CDR3 is TGTGCCAGCAGTGAGGTTAGCGGGAGATACGAGCAGTACTTC. Amino acids: CASSEVSGRYEQYF.

This clone has a count of ten or more. Other DNA sequences in this specimen translate into the identical CDR3. The V gene is TRBV5-1, the J gene TRBJ2-7, with D perhaps TRBD1 (6 bases). V was trimmed by 2 bases and J by 3 bases, leaving 9 bases between them. Germline V CDR1 and CDR2: SGHRS, YFSETQ. There are 13 residues in the CDR3. This CDR3 reads CASSFTGNYEQYF. CDR3 bases: TGCGCCAGCAGCTTTACAGGGAACTACGAGCAGTACTTC.